The 11 T cell receptor beta chains listed next were all sequenced from one sample in a study of STAT5B mutations in CD4+ large granular lymphocyte leukemia (dated by TCRdb to about 2022). Library creation used the immunoSEQ multiplex PCR assay. The source is immuneACCESS, and TCRdb retained only in-frame sequences with V and J called. Part of the clones is not carried over; for the studies checked, unresolved V genes explain less than half of this, and the remainder is unexplained. The sample has around 50,000 clones on record, about 86% of them singletons. In total, the top ten clones hold 0.3% to 0.45% of the sample. The sample comprised CD4+ T cells from blood buffy coats. The receptors were gathered from a human donor in good health.

The J gene is TRBJ2-3, the V gene TRBV10-3, with TRBD2 matching over 8 bases. Germline CDR1 and CDR2: ENHRY and SYGVKD. The CDR3 has 15 residues. V gave up 10 bases and J gave up 5 bases; unmatched junction bases: 14. The CDR3: CATKDMRGAVDTQYF. DNA for the CDR3: TGTGCCACCAAGGATATGCGGGGGGCTGTAGATACGCAGTATTTT.

The chain is built from TRBV13 and TRBJ2-5; D is ambiguous. The CDR3 is made up of 12 amino acids. The germline V and J ends were trimmed by 2 bases and 7 bases, with 8 bases remaining between them. Germline CDR1 is PRHDT and CDR2 is FYEKMQ (reference sequence). The CDR3 region has the DNA TGTGCCAGCAGCTTATTGAGCCGGACCCAGTACTTC. It translates to CASSLLSRTQYF.

The chain is built from TRBV7-3 and TRBJ2-1; possibly TRBD1 or TRBD2 for D (5 bases each). Trimming took off 3 bases at V and 15 bases at J, with 12 bases between the two ends. This CDR3 has 11 residues. Germline V CDR1 and CDR2: SGHTA, FQGTGA. CDR3 in DNA: TGTGCCAGCAGCTTTGCAGAGGGGATGTTCTTC. It is translated as CASSFAEGMFF.

This clone was counted once. The chain has TRBV2 and TRBJ1-1; a possible D gene is TRBD1 (5 bases). CDR1 SNHLY and CDR2 FYNNEI come from the germline V gene. The V end was cut by 4 bases, the J end by 4 bases, with 13 bases between. This CDR3 is 14 amino acids long. CDR3 DNA: TGTGCCAGCAGTGGGGTGAGGACAACCACTGAAGCTTTCTTT. Its translation is CASSGVRTTTEAFF.

The gene calls are TRBV6-6 and TRBJ2-7, with D perhaps matching TRBD1 (6 bases). The V gene lost 4 bases and the J gene lost 4 bases, with 17 bases spanning the gap. CDR3 size: 15 residues. Germline assignment: CDR1 MNHNY and CDR2 SVGAGI (reference sequence). CDR3 DNA sequence: TGTGCCAGCAGTTTACTCAAGGGGACATGGTACGAGCAGTACTTC. It is translated as CASSLLKGTWYEQYF.

This clone was seen more than once but under ten times. The rearrangement links TRBV7-9 to TRBJ2-7; possibly TRBD2 for D (5 bases). Germline CDR1 and CDR2: SEHNR and FQNEAQ (reference sequence). V was shortened by 3 bases and J by 7 bases, with 16 bases between the two germline ends. The CDR3 is 14 amino acids. This CDR3 is CASSFYPGLGEQYF. CDR3 sequence (DNA): TGTGCCAGCAGCTTTTACCCGGGATTGGGGGAGCAGTACTTC.

The rearrangement joins TRBV7-2 to TRBJ2-1, with D uncertain. CDR3 size: 14 residues. The germline V gene has CDR1 SGHTA and CDR2 FQGNSA. V gave up 3 bases and J gave up 2 bases, with 8 bases separating them. CDR3 in amino acids: CASSLRSTYNEQFF. The CDR3 region has the DNA TGTGCCAGCAGCTTGCGTAGTACCTACAATGAGCAGTTCTTC.

This CDR3 reads CASGLVLTGAVTGELFF. DNA for the CDR3: TGTGCTAGTGGTTTGGTCTTGACAGGGGCGGTCACCGGGGAGCTGTTTTTT. V is TRBV12-5 and J is TRBJ2-2; 8 bases align to TRBD1. The CDR3 consists of 17 residues. Germline values: CDR1 LGHNT, CDR2 FRNRAP. V lost 0 bases and J lost 4; bases outside the gene matches: 7. The full variable domain, rest sourced from reference TRBV12-5 and TRBJ2-2, is DARVTQTPRHKVTEMGQEVTMRCQPILGHNTVFWYRQTMMQGLELLAYFRNRAPLDDSGMPKDRFSAEMPDATLATLKIQPSEPRDSAVYFCASGLVLTGAVTGELFFGEGSRLTVL.

Turning to this clone: The same CDR3 also results from other DNA sequences found in this sample. This chain uses TRBV4-2 with TRBJ2-3; 7 nucleotides match TRBD2. CDR1 is LGHNA and CDR2 is YNFKEQ in the germline V gene. The CDR3 totals 16 residues. Germline trimming cut 0 bases from V and 3 bases from J; bases unmatched to any gene: 6. DNA of the CDR3: TGTGCCAGCAGCCAAGAGCGGGCTAGCGGAACAGATACGCAGTATTTT. This gives the protein CASSQERASGTDTQYF.

The chain couples TRBV9 to TRBJ1-3; weak D call: TRBD1 (6 bases). The V gene lost 4 bases and the J gene lost 4 bases, with 15 bases spanning the gap. The germline gives CDR1 SGDLS, CDR2 YYNGEE. CDR3 length equals 15 residues. CDR3 region: CASSPQTGGGNTIYF. The CDR3, as DNA: TGTGCCAGCAGCCCACAGACAGGTGGAGGAAACACCATATATTTT.

J is TRBJ2-3 and V is TRBV2, with D possibly TRBD2 on 6 matching bases. Germline lookup yields CDR1 SNHLY and CDR2 FYNNEI. V shed 7 bases and J shed 10 bases, with 18 bases lying between them. The CDR3 is 13 residues long. The CDR3 nucleotides are TGTGCCAGCACGAGGGACTCCCAAGTTGCGCAGTATTTT. Translating gives CASTRDSQVAQYF.